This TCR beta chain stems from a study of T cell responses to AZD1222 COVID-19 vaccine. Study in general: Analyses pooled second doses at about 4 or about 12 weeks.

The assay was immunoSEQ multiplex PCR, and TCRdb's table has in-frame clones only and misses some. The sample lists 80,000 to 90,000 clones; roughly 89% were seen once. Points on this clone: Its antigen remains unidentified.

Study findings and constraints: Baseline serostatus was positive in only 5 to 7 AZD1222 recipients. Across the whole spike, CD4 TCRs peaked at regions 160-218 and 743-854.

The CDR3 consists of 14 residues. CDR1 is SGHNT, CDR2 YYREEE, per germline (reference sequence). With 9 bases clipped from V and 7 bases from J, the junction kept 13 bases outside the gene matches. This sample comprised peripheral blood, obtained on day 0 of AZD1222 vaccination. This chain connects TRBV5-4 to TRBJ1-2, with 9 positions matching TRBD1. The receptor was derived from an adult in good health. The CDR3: CATEDTGGVGGYTF. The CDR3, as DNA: TGTGCCACAGAAGACACAGGGGGCGTAGGTGGCTACACCTTC.